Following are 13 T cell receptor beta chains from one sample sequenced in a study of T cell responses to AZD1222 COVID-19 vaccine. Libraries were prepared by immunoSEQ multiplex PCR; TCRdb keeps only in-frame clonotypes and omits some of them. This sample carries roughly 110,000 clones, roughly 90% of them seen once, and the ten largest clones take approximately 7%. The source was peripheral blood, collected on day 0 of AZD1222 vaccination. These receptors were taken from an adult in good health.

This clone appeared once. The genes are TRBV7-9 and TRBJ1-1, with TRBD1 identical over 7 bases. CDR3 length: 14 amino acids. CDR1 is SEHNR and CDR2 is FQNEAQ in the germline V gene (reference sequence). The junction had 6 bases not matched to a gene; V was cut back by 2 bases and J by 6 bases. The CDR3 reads CASSLRQGMPEAFF. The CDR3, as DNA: TGTGCCAGCAGCTTAAGACAGGGAATGCCTGAAGCTTTCTTT.

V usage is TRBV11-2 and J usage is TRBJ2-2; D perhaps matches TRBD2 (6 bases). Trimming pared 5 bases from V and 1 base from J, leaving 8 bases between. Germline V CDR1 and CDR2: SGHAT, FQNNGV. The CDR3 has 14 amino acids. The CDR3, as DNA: TGTGCCAGCAGCCGGCGGGGGAACACCGGGGAGCTGTTTTTT. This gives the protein CASSRRGNTGELFF.

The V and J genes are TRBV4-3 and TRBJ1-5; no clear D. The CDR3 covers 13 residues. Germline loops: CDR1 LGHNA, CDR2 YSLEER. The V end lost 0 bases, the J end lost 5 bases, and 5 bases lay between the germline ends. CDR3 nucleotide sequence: TGCGCCAGCAGCCAAGAGTTATATCAGCCCCAGCATTTT. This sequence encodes CASSQELYQPQHF.

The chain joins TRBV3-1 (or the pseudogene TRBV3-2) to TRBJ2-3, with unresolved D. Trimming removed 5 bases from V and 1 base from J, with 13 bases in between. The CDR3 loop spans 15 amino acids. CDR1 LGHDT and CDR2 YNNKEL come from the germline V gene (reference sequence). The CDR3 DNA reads TGTGCCAGCAGCGACGAGAGCCGGGGCACAGATACGCAGTATTTT. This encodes CASSDESRGTDTQYF.

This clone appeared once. In DNA, the CDR3 is TGCGCCAGCAGCTTATCGTCCAGGGTCTTCTCCTCACCCCTCCACTTT. This translates into CASSLSSRVFSSPLHF. This chain joins TRBV5-1 and TRBJ1-6, with a weak D call TRBD1 (5 bases). The CDR3 is 16 residues long. The V gene's germline CDR1 is SGHRS and CDR2 YFSETQ. The V and J ends lost 2 bases and 10 bases respectively, with 19 bases between them.

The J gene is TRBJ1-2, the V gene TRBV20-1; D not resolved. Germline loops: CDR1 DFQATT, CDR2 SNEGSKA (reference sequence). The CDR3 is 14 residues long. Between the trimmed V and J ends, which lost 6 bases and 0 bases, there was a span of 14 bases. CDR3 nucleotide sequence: TGCAGTGCGAGTGCAGGAATATCTAACTATGGCTACACCTTC. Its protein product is CSASAGISNYGYTF.

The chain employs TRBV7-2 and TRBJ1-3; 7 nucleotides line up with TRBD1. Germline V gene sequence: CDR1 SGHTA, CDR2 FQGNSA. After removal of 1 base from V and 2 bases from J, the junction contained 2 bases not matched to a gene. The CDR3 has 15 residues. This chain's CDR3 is CASSLEQGPGNTIYF. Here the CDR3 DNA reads TGTGCCAGCAGCTTAGAACAGGGGCCTGGAAACACCATATATTTT.

The CDR3: CASSPRAIGQGPWAFF. CDR3 nucleotides: TGTGCCAGCTCGCCTCGCGCAATCGGACAGGGCCCTTGGGCTTTCTTT. The V call is TRBV18, the J call TRBJ1-1; TRBD1 aligns across 8 bases. This CDR3 contains 16 residues. Germline values: CDR1 KGHSH, CDR2 LQKENI. The J segment lost 11 bases and the V segment lost 6 bases, leaving 20 bases of the junction unmatched.

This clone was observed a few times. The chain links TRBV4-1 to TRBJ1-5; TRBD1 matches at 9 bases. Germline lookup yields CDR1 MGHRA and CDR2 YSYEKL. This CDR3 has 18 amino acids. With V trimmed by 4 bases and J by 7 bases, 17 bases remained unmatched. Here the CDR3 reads CASSLNGGTGISGQPQHF. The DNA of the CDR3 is TGCGCCAGCAGCCTAAACGGAGGGACAGGGATAAGTGGACAGCCCCAGCATTTT.

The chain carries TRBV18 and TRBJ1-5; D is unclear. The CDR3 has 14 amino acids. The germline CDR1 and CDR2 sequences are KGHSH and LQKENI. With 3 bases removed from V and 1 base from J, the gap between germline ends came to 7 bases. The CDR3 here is CASSPGRSNQPQHF. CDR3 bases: TGTGCCAGCTCACCCGGGAGGAGCAATCAGCCCCAGCATTTT.

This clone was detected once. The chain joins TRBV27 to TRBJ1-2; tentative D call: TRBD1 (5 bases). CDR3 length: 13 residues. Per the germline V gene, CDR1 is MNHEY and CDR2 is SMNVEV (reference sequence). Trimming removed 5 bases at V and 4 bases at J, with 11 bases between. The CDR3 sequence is CASSGAGPYGYTF. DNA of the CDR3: TGTGCCAGCAGTGGGGCAGGGCCCTATGGCTACACCTTC.

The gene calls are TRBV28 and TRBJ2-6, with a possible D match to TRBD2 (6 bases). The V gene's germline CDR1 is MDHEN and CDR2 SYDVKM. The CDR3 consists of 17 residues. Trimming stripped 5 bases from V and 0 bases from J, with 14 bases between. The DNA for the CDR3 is TGTGCCAGCAGTACCCTGGGACTGTCCTCTGGGGCCAACGTCCTGACTTTC. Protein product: CASSTLGLSSGANVLTF.

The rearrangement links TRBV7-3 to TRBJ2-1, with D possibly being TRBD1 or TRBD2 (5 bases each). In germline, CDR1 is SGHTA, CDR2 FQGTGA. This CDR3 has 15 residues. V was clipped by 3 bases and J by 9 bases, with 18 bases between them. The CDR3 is CASSLRLGGGAEQFF. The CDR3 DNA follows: TGTGCCAGCAGCTTGCGTCTTGGAGGTGGGGCTGAGCAGTTCTTC. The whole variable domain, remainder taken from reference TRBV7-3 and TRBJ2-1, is GAGVSQTPSNKVTEKGKYVELRCDPISGHTALYWYRQSLGQGPEFLIYFQGTGAADDSGLPNDRFFAVRPEGSVSTLKIQRTERGDSAVYLCASSLRLGGGAEQFFGPGTRLTVL.